Listed below are T cell receptor beta chains from one sample, sequenced in a study of blood T cell repertoires in COVID-19. The method was immunoSEQ multiplex PCR; TCRdb's version includes in-frame clones alone and lacks a portion of them. The sample has approximately 240,000 clones, around 80% seen once; the top ten hold 15% to 20%. Input material: peripheral blood. These receptors originate from an elderly woman with active or convalescent COVID-19. Each CDR3 is given with its conserved first and last residue. The D gene is left open where the match is weak.

>TRBV5-1|NA|TRBJ2-3
CASSVDRYTDTQYF
TGCGCCAGCAGCGTTGACAGATACACAGATACGCAGTATTTT
>TRBV5-1|NA|TRBJ1-2
CASSLNAGDNYGYTF
TGCGCCAGCAGCTTGAACGCAGGGGACAACTATGGCTACACCTTC
>TRBV6-6|TRBD1|TRBJ2-3
CASSHRGRGTDTQYF
TGTGCCAGCAGTCACAGGGGGCGCGGCACAGATACGCAGTATTTT
>TRBV7-9|TRBD1|TRBJ2-2
CASSLAPPKPGQHTGELFF
TGTGCCAGCAGCTTAGCGCCCCCAAAACCGGGACAGCACACCGGGGAGCTGTTTTTT
>TRBV19|NA|TRBJ2-4
CASSIGSVRTAEVAKNIQYF
TGTGCCAGTAGTATAGGTAGCGTCAGAACCGCGGAGGTAGCCAAAAACATTCAGTACTTC
>TRBV19|NA|TRBJ1-4
CASSIRETNEKLFF
TGTGCCAGTAGTATTCGAGAGACTAATGAAAAGCTGTTTTTT
>TRBV10-3|TRBD2|TRBJ2-1
CAISGGSEQFF
TGTGCCATCAGTGGCGGGAGTGAGCAGTTCTTC
>TRBV6-2/TRBV6-3|NA|TRBJ1-1
CASSYLGEAFF
TGTGCCAGCAGTTACCTCGGTGAAGCTTTCTTT
>TRBV7-9|NA|TRBJ1-2
CASSLASDYGYTF
TGTGCCAGCAGCTTAGCGTCGGACTATGGCTACACCTTC
>TRBV7-9|NA|TRBJ2-5
CASSLPGVRETQYF
TGTGCCAGCAGCTTGCCCGGGGTTCGAGAGACCCAGTACTTC
>TRBV9|NA|TRBJ1-5
CASSVGVQYNQPQHF
TGTGCCAGCAGCGTAGGTGTACAGTACAATCAGCCCCAGCATTTT